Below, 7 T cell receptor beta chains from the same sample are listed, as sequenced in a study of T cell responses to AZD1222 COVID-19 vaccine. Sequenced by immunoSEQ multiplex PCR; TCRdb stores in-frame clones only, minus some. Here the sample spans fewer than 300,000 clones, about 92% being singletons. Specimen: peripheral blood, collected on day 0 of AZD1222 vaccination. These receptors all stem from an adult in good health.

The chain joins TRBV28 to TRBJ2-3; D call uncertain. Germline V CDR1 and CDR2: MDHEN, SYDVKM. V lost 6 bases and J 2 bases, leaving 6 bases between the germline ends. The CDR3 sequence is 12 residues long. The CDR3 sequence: CASRRFTDTQYF. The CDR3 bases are TGTGCCAGCAGGAGGTTCACAGATACGCAGTATTTT.

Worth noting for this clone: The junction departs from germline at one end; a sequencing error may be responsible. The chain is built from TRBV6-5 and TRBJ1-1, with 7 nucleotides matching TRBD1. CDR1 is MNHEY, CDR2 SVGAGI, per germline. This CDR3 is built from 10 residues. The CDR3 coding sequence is TGCGCCACAGGGGTCACTGAAGCTTTCTTT. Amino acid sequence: CATGVTEAFF.

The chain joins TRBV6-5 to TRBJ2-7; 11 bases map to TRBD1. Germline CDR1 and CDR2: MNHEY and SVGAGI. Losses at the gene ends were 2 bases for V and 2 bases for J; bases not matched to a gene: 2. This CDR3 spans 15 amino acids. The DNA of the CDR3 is TGTGCCAGCAGTTACATGGACAGGGGGCCCTACGAGCAGTACTTC. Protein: CASSYMDRGPYEQYF.

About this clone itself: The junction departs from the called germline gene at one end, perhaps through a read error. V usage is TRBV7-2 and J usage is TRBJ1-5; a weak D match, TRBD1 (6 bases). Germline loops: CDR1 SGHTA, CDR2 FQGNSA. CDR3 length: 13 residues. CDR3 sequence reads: CASSRGGKQPQHF. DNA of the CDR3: TGTGCCAGCAGCCGGGGGGGCAAGCAGCCCCAGCATTTT.

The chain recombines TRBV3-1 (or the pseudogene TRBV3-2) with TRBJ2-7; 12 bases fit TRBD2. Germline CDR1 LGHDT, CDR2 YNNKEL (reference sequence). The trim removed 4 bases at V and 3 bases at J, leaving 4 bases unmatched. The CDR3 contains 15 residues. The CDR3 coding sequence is TGTGCCAGCAGCCTCGGGACTAGCGGGCTCTACGAGCAGTACTTC. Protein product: CASSLGTSGLYEQYF.

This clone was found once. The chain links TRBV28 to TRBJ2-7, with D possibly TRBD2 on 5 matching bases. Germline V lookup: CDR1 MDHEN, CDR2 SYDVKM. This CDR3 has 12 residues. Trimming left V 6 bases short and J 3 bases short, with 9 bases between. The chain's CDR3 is CASSPDYYEQYF. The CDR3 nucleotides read TGTGCCAGCAGCCCCGACTACTACGAGCAGTACTTC.

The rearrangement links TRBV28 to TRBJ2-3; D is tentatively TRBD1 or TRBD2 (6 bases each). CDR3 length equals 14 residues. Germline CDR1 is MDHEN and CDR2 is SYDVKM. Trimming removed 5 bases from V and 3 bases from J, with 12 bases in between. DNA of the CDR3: TGTGCCAGCAGTGGGGGGCGAGAAACAGATACGCAGTATTTT. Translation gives CASSGGRETDTQYF.